These 13 T cell receptor beta chains share one sample of origin, sequenced in a study of CD8 T cells in Susac syndrome. The authors reverse transcribed roughly 0.5 to 1 ug RNA with random hexamers. Via MiXCR, TCRdb re-called the immunoSEQ multiplex PCR reads, giving one row per CDR3 protein. The sample has some 150,000 distinct CDR3 sequences; around 96% are singletons. The material sequenced was CD4+ T cells from PBMCs. These receptor sequences come from a human donor with Susac syndrome.

The chain links TRBV21-1 to TRBJ2-1; TRBD2, the D gene given by the table, was not confirmed from the DNA. TRBV21-1 is designated a pseudogene. The CDR3 spans 13 residues. The CDR3 sequence is CASSKGGLAGEFF. The CDR3 DNA follows: TGTGCCAGCAGCAAAGGGGGATTGGCGGGGGAGTTCTTC.

The chain joins TRBV29-1 to TRBJ2-5; TRBD2 aligns across 8 bases. CDR1 SQVTM and CDR2 ANQGSEA come from the germline V gene. This CDR3 is built from 13 residues. The ends lost 7 bases at V and 4 bases at J; junction bases unmatched: 8. The CDR3 loop is CSGGTRSGETQYF. The CDR3 DNA follows: TGCAGCGGCGGGACTAGGAGCGGAGAGACCCAGTACTTC.

The gene calls are TRBV5-6 and TRBJ1-1; no clear D gene. Germline V CDR1 and CDR2: SGHDT, YYEEEE. The length of the CDR3 is 14 residues. V gave up 5 bases and J gave up 1 base, with 12 bases separating them. The chain's CDR3 is CASRPGPRNTEAFF. Written as DNA, the CDR3 is TGTGCCAGCAGACCCGGACCCCGGAACACTGAAGCTTTCTTT.

The chain uses TRBV6-5 and TRBJ1-1, with D hard to call. The CDR3 length is 13 residues. Trimming stripped 3 bases from V and 7 bases from J, with 12 bases between. Germline V gene lookup returns CDR1 MNHEY and CDR2 SVGAGI. Here the CDR3 reads CASSYAGWGEAFF. The CDR3 region has the DNA TGTGCCAGCAGTTATGCGGGATGGGGTGAAGCTTTCTTT.

The chain is built from TRBV12-3 or TRBV12-4 and TRBJ2-2, with a possible D match to TRBD1 (5 bases). Deletions cut 4 bases from V and 4 bases from J, with 10 bases between. The length of the CDR3 is 14 residues. The CDR3 nucleotides are TGTGCCAGCAGTTCTACAAGGGGCACCGGGGAGCTGTTTTTT. It encodes CASSSTRGTGELFF.

The rearrangement links TRBV20-1 to TRBJ2-3, with 7 bases matching TRBD2. Germline assignment: CDR1 DFQATT and CDR2 SNEGSKA (reference sequence). The V segment lost 3 bases and the J segment 4 bases; nucleotides outside the gene matches: 4. This CDR3 contains 13 residues. CDR3 nucleotide sequence: TGCAGTGCTAGTCTAGCGGTGGCAGATACGCAGTATTTT. Translating it yields CSASLAVADTQYF.

The V gene is TRBV7-2, the J gene TRBJ1-5, with D unresolved. CDR1 and CDR2 (germline): SGHTA, FQGNSA. Trimming shortened V by 5 bases and J by 5 bases, and 7 bases separated the two germline ends. The CDR3 runs 12 residues. The CDR3 bases are TGTGCCAGCAGCGTCCCTTATCAGCCCCAGCATTTT. Protein sequence: CASSVPYQPQHF. The entire variable domain, with the rest obtained from reference TRBV7-2 and TRBJ1-5, is as follows: GAGVSQSPSNKVTEKGKDVELRCDPISGHTALYWYRQSLGQGLEFLIYFQGNSAPDKSGLPSDRFSAERTGGSVSTLTIQRTQQEDSAVYLCASSVPYQPQHFGDGTRLSIL.

The V and J genes are TRBV12-3 or TRBV12-4 and TRBJ1-2; D unclear. The CDR3 contains 14 residues. V was pared by 1 base and J by 4 bases, with 10 bases between. The DNA for the CDR3 is TGTGCCAGCAGTTTAGGGCCGGGCGGCTATGGCTACACCTTC. Its protein product is CASSLGPGGYGYTF.

For the CDR3, the DNA is TGTGCCAGCAGCTTAGGACAGTCAGGAAACATTCAGTACTTC. Translation: CASSLGQSGNIQYF. This chain uses TRBV7-6 with TRBJ2-4; a weak D match, TRBD1 (5 bases). The CDR3 is made up of 14 amino acids. The V gene's germline CDR1 is SGHVS and CDR2 FNYEAQ. V was shortened by 1 base and J by 6 bases, with 10 bases between the two germline ends.

This chain joins TRBV29-1 and TRBJ2-6; 7 bases match TRBD1. The CDR3 is 17 residues long. The junction had 12 bases not matched to a gene; V was cut back by 4 bases and J by 3 bases. Germline CDR1 is SQVTM and CDR2 is ANQGSEA. CDR3 in DNA: TGCAGCGTTGGCCCACCGACAGGGACAGTTGGGGCCAACGTCCTGACTTTC. It codes for CSVGPPTGTVGANVLTF.

The rearrangement joins TRBV7-8 to TRBJ2-1; D might be TRBD1 (6 bases). Germline assignment: CDR1 SGHVS and CDR2 FQNEAQ. CDR3 size: 16 residues. V lost 3 bases, J lost 4 bases, and 16 bases lay in between. The CDR3 protein is CASSLDQGRGYNEQFF. CDR3 DNA: TGTGCCAGCAGCTTGGACCAGGGAAGGGGGTACAATGAGCAGTTCTTC.

The gene calls are TRBV20-1 and TRBJ2-3; possibly TRBD1 for D (6 bases). Germline-derived CDR1 and CDR2 are DFQATT and SNEGSKA (reference sequence). The length of the CDR3 is 14 residues. The V end lost 2 bases, the J end lost 6 bases, and 15 bases lay between the germline ends. The CDR3 DNA reads TGCAGTGCTAGATCCTTATACAGGGTGGATACGCAGTATTTT. This codes for CSARSLYRVDTQYF.

V and J are TRBV29-1 and TRBJ2-3; D is unclear. Germline loops: CDR1 SQVTM, CDR2 ANQGSEA. V shed 6 bases and J shed 4 bases, with 8 bases lying between them. The CDR3 is 11 amino acids. The CDR3 protein is CSVDISDTQYF. CDR3 sequence (DNA): TGCAGCGTAGACATATCAGATACGCAGTATTTT.